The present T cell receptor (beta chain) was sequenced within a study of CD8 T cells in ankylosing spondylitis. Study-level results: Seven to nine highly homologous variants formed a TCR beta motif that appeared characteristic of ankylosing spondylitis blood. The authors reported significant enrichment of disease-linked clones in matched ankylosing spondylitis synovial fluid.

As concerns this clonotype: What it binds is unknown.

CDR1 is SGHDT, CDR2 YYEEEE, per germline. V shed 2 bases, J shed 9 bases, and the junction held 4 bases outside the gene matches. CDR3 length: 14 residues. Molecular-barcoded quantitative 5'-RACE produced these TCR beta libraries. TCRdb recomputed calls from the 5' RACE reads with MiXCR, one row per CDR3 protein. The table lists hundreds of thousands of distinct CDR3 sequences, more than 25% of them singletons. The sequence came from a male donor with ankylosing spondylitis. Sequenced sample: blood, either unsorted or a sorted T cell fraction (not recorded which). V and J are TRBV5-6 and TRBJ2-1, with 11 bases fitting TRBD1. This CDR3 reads CASSLGQGAGEQFF. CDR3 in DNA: TGTGCCAGCAGCTTAGGACAGGGGGCTGGTGAGCAGTTCTTC.